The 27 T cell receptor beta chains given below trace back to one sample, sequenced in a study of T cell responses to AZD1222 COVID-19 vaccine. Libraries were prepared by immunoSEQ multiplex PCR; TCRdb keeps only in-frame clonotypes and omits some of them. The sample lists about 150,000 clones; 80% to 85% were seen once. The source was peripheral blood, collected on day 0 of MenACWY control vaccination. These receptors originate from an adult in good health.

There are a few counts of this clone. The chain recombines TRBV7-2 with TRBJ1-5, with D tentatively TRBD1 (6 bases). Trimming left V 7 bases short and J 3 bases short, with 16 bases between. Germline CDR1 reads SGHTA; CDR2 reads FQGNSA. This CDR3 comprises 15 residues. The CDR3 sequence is CASNPTGLNNQPQHF. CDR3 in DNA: TGTGCCAGCAACCCTACAGGGCTTAACAATCAGCCCCAGCATTTT.

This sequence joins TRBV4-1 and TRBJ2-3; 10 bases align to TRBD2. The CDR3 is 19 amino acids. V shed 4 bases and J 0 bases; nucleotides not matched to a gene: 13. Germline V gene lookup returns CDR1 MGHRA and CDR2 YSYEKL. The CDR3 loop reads CASSPGTSAFSASTDTQYF. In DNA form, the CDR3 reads TGCGCCAGCAGCCCAGGGACTAGCGCTTTTTCCGCTAGCACAGATACGCAGTATTTT.

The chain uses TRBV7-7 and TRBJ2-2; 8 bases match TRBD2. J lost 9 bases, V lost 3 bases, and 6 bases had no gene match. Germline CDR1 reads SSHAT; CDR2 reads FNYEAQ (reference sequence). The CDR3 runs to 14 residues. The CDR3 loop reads CASSFGRGDRELFF. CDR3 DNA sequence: TGTGCCAGCAGCTTTGGGCGGGGGGACCGGGAGCTGTTTTTT. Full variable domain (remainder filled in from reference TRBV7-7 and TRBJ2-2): GAGVSQSPRYKVTKRGQDVTLRCDPISSHATLYWYQQALGQGPEFLTYFNYEAQPDKSGLPSDRFSAERPEGSISTLTIQRTEQRDSAMYRCASSFGRGDRELFFGEGSRLTVL.

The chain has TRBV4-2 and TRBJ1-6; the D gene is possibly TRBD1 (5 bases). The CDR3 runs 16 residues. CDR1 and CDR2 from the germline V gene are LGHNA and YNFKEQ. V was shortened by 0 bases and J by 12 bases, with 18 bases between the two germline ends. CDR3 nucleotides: TGTGCCAGCAGCCAAGACGTTTGGGACGGCGAAGGACCCCTCCACTTT. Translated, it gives CASSQDVWDGEGPLHF.

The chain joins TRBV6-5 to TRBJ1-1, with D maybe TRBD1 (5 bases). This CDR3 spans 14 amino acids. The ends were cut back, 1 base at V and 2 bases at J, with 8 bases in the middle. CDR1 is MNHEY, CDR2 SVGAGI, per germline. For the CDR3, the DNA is TGTGCCAGCAGTTACTGGGACGGCAACACTGAAGCTTTCTTT. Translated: CASSYWDGNTEAFF.

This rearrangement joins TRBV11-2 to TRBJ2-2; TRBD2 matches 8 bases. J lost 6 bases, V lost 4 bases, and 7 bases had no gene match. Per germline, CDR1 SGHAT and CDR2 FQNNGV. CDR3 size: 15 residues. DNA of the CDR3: TGTGCCAGCAGCTCTTGGACTAGCCGGGCCGGGGAGCTGTTTTTT. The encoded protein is CASSSWTSRAGELFF.

CDR3 DNA sequence: TGTGCCAGTAATAAATCAGGGGTGAGGAATCAGCCCCAGCATTTT. Translating it yields CASNKSGVRNQPQHF. The V gene is TRBV19, the J gene TRBJ1-5, with D perhaps matching TRBD1 (6 bases). Germline-derived CDR1 and CDR2 are LNHDA and SQIVND (reference sequence). V was shortened by 7 bases and J by 4 bases, with 17 bases between the two germline ends. The CDR3 extends over 15 amino acids. The whole variable domain, remainder taken from reference TRBV19 and TRBJ1-5, is DGGITQSPKYLFRKEGQNVTLSCEQNLNHDAMYWYRQDPGQGLRLIYYSQIVNDFQKGDIAEGYSVSREKKESFPLTVTSAQKNPTAFYLCASNKSGVRNQPQHFGDGTRLSIL.

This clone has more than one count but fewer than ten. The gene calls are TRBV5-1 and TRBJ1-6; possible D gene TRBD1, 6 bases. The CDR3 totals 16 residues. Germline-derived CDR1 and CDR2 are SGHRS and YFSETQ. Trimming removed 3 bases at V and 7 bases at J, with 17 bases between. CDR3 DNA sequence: TGCGCCAGCAGCTCCAGGGGTTGGGAGACCAATTCACCCCTCCACTTT. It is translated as CASSSRGWETNSPLHF.

The CDR3 here is CASSYTGTVNTEAFF. CDR3 nucleotide sequence: TGTGCCAGCAGCTATACCGGGACAGTGAACACTGAAGCTTTCTTT. The V and J genes are TRBV5-5 and TRBJ1-1; TRBD1 matches 7 bases. V lost 3 bases, J lost 0 bases, and 5 bases stayed unmatched. Germline-derived CDR1 and CDR2 are SGHKS and YYEKEE (reference sequence). The CDR3 is 15 amino acids.

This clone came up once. CDR3 in amino acids: CASSVSPGQGNYGYTF. The DNA for the CDR3 is TGTGCCAGCAGCGTTTCCCCGGGACAGGGGAACTATGGCTACACCTTC. J is TRBJ1-2 and V is TRBV5-4; 10 bases fit TRBD1. The CDR3 runs 16 residues. CDR1 and CDR2 from the germline V gene are SGHNT and YYREEE (reference sequence). Trimming cost V 4 bases and J 2 bases; bases outside gene matches: 8. Filled out from reference TRBV5-4 and TRBJ1-2, the complete variable domain reads ETGVTQSPTHLIKTRGQQVTLRCSSQSGHNTVSWYQQALGQGPQFIFQYYREEENGRGNFPPRFSGLQFPNYSSELNVNALELDDSALYLCASSVSPGQGNYGYTFGSGTRLTVV.

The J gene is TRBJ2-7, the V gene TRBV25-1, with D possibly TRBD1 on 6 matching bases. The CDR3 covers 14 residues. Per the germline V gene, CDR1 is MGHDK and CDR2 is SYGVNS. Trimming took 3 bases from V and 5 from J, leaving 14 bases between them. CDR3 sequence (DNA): TGTGCCAGCAGTGATCCCCGGACAGTGGACGAGCAGTACTTC. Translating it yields CASSDPRTVDEQYF.

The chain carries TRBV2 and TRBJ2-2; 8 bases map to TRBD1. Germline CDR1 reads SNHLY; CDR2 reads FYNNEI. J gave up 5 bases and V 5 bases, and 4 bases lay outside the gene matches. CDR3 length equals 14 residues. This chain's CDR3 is CASSPTGGTGELFF. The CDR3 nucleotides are TGTGCCAGCAGTCCCACAGGGGGGACCGGGGAGCTGTTTTTT. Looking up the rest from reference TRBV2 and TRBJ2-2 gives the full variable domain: EPEVTQTPSHQVTQMGQEVILRCVPISNHLYFYWYRQILGQKVEFLVSFYNNEISEKSEIFDDQFSVERPDGSNFTLKIRSTKLEDSAMYFCASSPTGGTGELFFGEGSRLTVL.

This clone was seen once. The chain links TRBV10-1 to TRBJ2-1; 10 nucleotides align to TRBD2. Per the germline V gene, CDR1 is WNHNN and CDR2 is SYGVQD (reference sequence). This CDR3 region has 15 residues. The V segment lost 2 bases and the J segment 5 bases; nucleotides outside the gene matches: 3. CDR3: CASSEGTSGNNEQFF. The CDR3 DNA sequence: TGCGCCAGCAGTGAGGGAACTAGCGGGAACAATGAGCAGTTCTTC.

The CDR3 reads CASRDTTSSPLHF. Written as DNA, the CDR3 is TGTGCCAGCCGGGACACGACTTCTTCACCCCTCCACTTT. The V and J genes are TRBV6-5 and TRBJ1-6; D is possibly TRBD1 (6 bases). The CDR3 is 13 residues long. Per germline, CDR1 MNHEY and CDR2 SVGAGI. The V gene lost 8 bases and the J gene lost 9 bases, with 14 bases spanning the gap.

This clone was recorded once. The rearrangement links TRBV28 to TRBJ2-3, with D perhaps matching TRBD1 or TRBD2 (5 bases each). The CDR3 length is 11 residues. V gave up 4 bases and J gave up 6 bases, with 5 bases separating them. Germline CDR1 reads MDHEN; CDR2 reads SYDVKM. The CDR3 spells CASSWGDTQYF. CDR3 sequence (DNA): TGTGCCAGCAGTTGGGGGGATACGCAGTATTTT.

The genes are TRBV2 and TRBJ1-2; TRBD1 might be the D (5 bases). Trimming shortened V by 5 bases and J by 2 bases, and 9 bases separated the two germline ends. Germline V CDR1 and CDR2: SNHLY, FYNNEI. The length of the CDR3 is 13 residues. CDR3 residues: CASSYTGNYGYTF. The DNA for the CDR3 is TGTGCCAGCAGTTACACAGGAAACTATGGCTACACCTTC.

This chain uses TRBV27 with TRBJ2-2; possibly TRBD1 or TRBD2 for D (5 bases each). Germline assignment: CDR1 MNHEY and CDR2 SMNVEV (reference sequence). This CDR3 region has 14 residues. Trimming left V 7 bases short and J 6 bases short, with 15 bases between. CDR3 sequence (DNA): TGTGCCAGCACCCGGGACCCTAGGGCCGGGGAGCTGTTTTTT. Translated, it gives CASTRDPRAGELFF.

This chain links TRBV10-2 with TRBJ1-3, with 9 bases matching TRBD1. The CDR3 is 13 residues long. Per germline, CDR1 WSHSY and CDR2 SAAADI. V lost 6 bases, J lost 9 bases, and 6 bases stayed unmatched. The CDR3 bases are TGCGCCAGCAGCGAGACAGGGGGACTCACCATATATTTT. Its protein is CASSETGGLTIYF.

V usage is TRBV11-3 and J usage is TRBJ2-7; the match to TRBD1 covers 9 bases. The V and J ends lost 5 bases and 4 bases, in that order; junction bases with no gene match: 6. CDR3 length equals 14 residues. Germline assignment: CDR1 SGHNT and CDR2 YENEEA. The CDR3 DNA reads TGTGCCAGCAGCCCCAAGGACAGGGGATACGAGCAGTACTTC. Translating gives CASSPKDRGYEQYF.

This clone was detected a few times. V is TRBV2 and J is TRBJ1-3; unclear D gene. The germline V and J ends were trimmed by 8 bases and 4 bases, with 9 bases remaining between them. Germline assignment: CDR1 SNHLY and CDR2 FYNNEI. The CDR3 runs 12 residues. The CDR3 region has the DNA TGTGCCAGCGGGAGGCCCGGAAACACCATATATTTT. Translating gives CASGRPGNTIYF.

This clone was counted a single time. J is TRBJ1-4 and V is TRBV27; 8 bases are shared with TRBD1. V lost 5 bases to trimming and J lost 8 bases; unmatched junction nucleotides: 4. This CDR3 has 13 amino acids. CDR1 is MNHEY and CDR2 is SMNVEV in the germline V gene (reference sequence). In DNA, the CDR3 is TGTGCCAGCAGTCGTCGGACAGGGGAAAAACTGTTTTTT. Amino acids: CASSRRTGEKLFF.

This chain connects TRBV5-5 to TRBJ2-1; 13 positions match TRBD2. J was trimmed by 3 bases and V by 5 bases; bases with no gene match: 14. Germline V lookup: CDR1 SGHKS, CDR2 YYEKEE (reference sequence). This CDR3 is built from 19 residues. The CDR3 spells CASRQGLAGSSPIYNEQFF. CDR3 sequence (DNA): TGTGCCAGCAGACAGGGACTAGCGGGGTCCAGTCCTATCTACAATGAGCAGTTCTTC.

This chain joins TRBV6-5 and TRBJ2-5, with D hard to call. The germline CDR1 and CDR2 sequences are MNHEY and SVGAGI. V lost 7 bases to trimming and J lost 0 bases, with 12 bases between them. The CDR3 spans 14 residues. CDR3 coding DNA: TGTGCCAGCATGGCGGCGGCGTACCAAGAGACCCAGTACTTC. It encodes CASMAAAYQETQYF.

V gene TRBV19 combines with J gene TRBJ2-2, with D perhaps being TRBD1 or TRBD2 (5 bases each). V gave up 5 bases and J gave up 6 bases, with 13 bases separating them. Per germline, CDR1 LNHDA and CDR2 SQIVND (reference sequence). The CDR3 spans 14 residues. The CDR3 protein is CASSPSLGAGELFF. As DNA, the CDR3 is TGTGCCAGTAGTCCTTCCCTGGGGGCCGGGGAGCTGTTTTTT.

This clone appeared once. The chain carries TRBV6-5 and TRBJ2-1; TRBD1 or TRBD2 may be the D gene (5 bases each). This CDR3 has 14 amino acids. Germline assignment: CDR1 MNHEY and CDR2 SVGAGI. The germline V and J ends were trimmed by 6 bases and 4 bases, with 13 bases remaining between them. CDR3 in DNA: TGTGCCAGCAGCCGACTGAGGGGATACAATGAGCAGTTCTTC. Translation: CASSRLRGYNEQFF.

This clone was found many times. The CDR3 sequence: CASSRGLLMNTEAFF. The CDR3 DNA reads as TGTGCCAGTAGTAGGGGTCTATTAATGAACACTGAAGCTTTCTTT. The chain links TRBV19 to TRBJ1-1; no clear D gene. This CDR3 contains 15 residues. The V and J ends lost 4 bases and 0 bases respectively, with 12 bases between them. Germline V gene lookup returns CDR1 LNHDA and CDR2 SQIVND (reference sequence).

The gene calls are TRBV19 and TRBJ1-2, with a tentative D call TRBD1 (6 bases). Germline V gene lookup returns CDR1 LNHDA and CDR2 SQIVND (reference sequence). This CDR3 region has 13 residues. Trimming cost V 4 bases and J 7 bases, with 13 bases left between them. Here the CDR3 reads CASSKGGKVGYTF. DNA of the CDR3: TGTGCCAGTAGTAAGGGGGGGAAGGTTGGCTACACCTTC.